This T cell receptor (beta chain) comes out of a study of blood T cell repertoires in COVID-19. Study in general: The United States, Italy and Spain supplied acute and convalescent COVID-19 samples.

Germline assignment: CDR1 LNHNV and CDR2 YYDKDF (reference sequence). This CDR3 has 14 amino acids. The ends lost 4 bases at V and 1 base at J; junction bases unmatched: 3. This table comes from immunoSEQ multiplex PCR, and its TCRdb copy is limited to in-frame clones, with some not included. Of around 94,000 clones listed, around 80% are singletons. The receptor's source is a human donor in a cohort sampled during active COVID-19. The J gene is TRBJ2-7, the V gene TRBV15; 8 nucleotides agree with TRBD1. The sequenced sample was peripheral blood. The CDR3 loop is CATSITGGSYEQYF. The CDR3 DNA is TGTGCCACCAGCATCACAGGGGGATCCTACGAGCAGTACTTC.